The 7 T cell receptor beta chains in this list originate from one sample, sequenced in a study of T cells after yellow fever vaccination (dated by TCRdb to the late 2010s). Libraries were prepared through 5' RACE. The listed sequencing device is Illumina HiSeq 2500. TCRdb reprocessing: public reads trimmed at Q25 with fastp, clones called with MiXCR, in-frame beta chains kept. Entries are consolidated by CDR3 protein sequence, retaining the most common genes and DNA. The sample table lists 450,000 to 650,000 distinct CDR3 sequences, about 14% of them with a count of one. In total, the top ten clones hold more than 12% of the sample. According to the study, the label for this sample's treatment or condition signals: live attenuated yellow fever vaccine strain. Sequenced here: PBMCs, sampled on the day of the yellow fever booster vaccination. The receptors stem from a man aged 25 to 45 who received the YFV17D yellow fever vaccine.

V is TRBV9 and J is TRBJ2-7, with 11 bases matching TRBD2. This CDR3 comprises 14 residues. CDR1 SGDLS and CDR2 YYNGEE come from the germline V gene. V lost 5 bases, J lost 4 bases, and 5 bases stayed unmatched. CDR3 coding DNA: TGTGCCAGCAGTCCTAGCGGGAGGTGGTACGAGCAGTACTTC. Residues: CASSPSGRWYEQYF.

This clonotype came up a few times. The J gene is TRBJ2-6, the V gene TRBV10-3, with D hard to call. V was cut by 0 bases and J by 2 bases, with 8 bases left in between. From germline, CDR1 is ENHRY and CDR2 SYGVKD. The CDR3 is 16 amino acids. The CDR3 DNA sequence: TGTGCCATCAGTGAGTCGAGTGGGGCTGGGGCCAACGTCCTGACTTTC. Its protein product is CAISESSGAGANVLTF.

V and J are TRBV18 and TRBJ2-3; D may match TRBD1 or TRBD2 (6 bases each). V was clipped by 2 bases and J by 3 bases, with 21 bases between them. Per the germline V gene, CDR1 is KGHSH and CDR2 is LQKENI. There are 18 residues in the CDR3. CDR3 amino acids: CASSPRNPGARVTDTQYF. The CDR3 nucleotides are TGTGCCAGCTCACCAAGAAATCCGGGGGCGCGGGTAACAGATACGCAGTATTTT. The full variable domain, in which reference TRBV18 and TRBJ2-3 provide the parts outside the CDR3, is NAGVMQNPRHLVRRRGQEARLRCSPMKGHSHVYWYRQLPEEGLKFMVYLQKENIIDESGMPKERFSAEFPKEGPSILRIQQVVRGDSAAYFCASSPRNPGARVTDTQYFGPGTRLTVL.

The rearrangement joins TRBV5-4 to TRBJ2-3; the match to TRBD1 covers 9 bases. Germline V lookup: CDR1 SGHNT, CDR2 YYREEE (reference sequence). The CDR3 runs 15 residues. The J segment lost 3 bases and the V segment lost 2 bases, leaving 4 bases of the junction unmatched. CDR3 sequence: CASSFMGQGTDTQYF. The CDR3 DNA reads as TGTGCCAGCAGCTTTATGGGACAGGGTACAGATACGCAGTATTTT.

The chain combines TRBV25-1 with TRBJ2-1; 8 bases match TRBD2. CDR3 size: 15 residues. The junction had 4 bases not matched to a gene; V was cut back by 5 bases and J by 1 base. Germline values: CDR1 MGHDK, CDR2 SYGVNS. In nucleotides, the CDR3 is TGTGCCAGCAGTAGAGCGGGAGAGTCCTACAATGAGCAGTTCTTC. It is translated as CASSRAGESYNEQFF.

The chain is built from TRBV7-2 and TRBJ2-7, with 7 bases aligning to TRBD2. This CDR3 contains 14 residues. CDR1 SGHTA and CDR2 FQGNSA come from the germline V gene. Trimming at V came to 6 bases and at J to 4 bases, leaving 9 bases not matched to a gene. The DNA for the CDR3 is TGTGCCAGCAGAAGTCGTCCCGGGGGGTACGAGCAGTACTTC. Its protein product is CASRSRPGGYEQYF.

This clonotype was found a few times. The chain has TRBV5-1 and TRBJ2-7, with a weak D call TRBD2 (6 bases). This CDR3 spans 13 amino acids. The V end was cut by 5 bases, the J end by 2 bases, with 11 bases between. Germline V gene data show CDR1 as SGHRS and CDR2 as YFSETQ. The CDR3 DNA is TGCGCCAGCAGTAGCGGTTTCGCCTACGAGCAGTACTTC. This gives the protein CASSSGFAYEQYF.